Each of the 10 T cell receptor beta chains below was sequenced from the same sample in a study of blood T cells in healthy people across ages. A J-beta primer mix and a sample-barcoded 5' primer were used in a second PCR of about 7 to 12 cycles. TCRdb called the 5' RACE reads again in MiXCR, with one record for every CDR3 protein. The sample has about 1,500,000 distinct CDR3 sequences, 35% to 45% seen once; the top ten hold roughly 7.9%. The sequencing sample was made of blood. The source of these receptors is a young woman in good health.

V is TRBV10-3 and J is TRBJ2-3, with 8 nucleotides matching TRBD2. This CDR3 comprises 15 residues. V lost 3 bases, J lost 5 bases, and 7 bases stayed unmatched. Germline CDR1 is ENHRY and CDR2 is SYGVKD. The CDR3 DNA is TGTGCCATCAGTGATAGACGAGCGGGAGAAGATACGCAGTATTTT. Encoded protein: CAISDRRAGEDTQYF.

This clonotype was detected only a few times. The chain has TRBV12-3 or TRBV12-4 and TRBJ1-2, with TRBD1 as a possible D gene (5 bases). The CDR3 sequence is 17 residues long. Trimming removed 6 bases from V and 0 bases from J, with 20 bases in between. Here the CDR3 DNA reads TGTGCCAGCAGCTTCCCTCGGGAGGGGTTATCTAACTATGGCTACACCTTC. It codes for CASSFPREGLSNYGYTF.

This chain joins TRBV9 and TRBJ2-3, with 8 bases matching TRBD2. The CDR3 is 16 residues long. Germline CDR1 and CDR2: SGDLS and YYNGEE. Losses at the gene ends were 0 bases for V and 4 bases for J; bases not matched to a gene: 7. DNA for the CDR3: TGTGCCAGCAGCGTAGTCGGGGGGGCCTCAGCAGATACGCAGTATTTT. Its protein is CASSVVGGASADTQYF.

The V call is TRBV12-3 or TRBV12-4, the J call TRBJ2-7, with D possibly TRBD2 on 6 matching bases. This CDR3 comprises 16 residues. V was pared by 6 bases and J by 7 bases, with 25 bases between. The CDR3 DNA is TGTGCCAGCAGCCCACCCAGGACTAACCGCTACAATGAGCAGTACTTC. Translation: CASSPPRTNRYNEQYF.

The gene calls are TRBV27 and TRBJ2-1; D may be TRBD2 (6 bases). The length of the CDR3 is 14 residues. V was cut by 4 bases and J by 10 bases, with 17 bases left in between. Germline V lookup: CDR1 MNHEY, CDR2 SMNVEV (reference sequence). The CDR3 nucleotides are TGTGCCAGCAGTTCCGGGGGTCCATTTTGGGAGCAGTTCTTC. Translation: CASSSGGPFWEQFF.

This clonotype was recorded a few times. The chain has TRBV5-1 and TRBJ2-5; the D gene is possibly TRBD1 (5 bases). Germline CDR1 is SGHRS and CDR2 is YFSETQ. V lost 2 bases and J 7 bases, leaving 12 bases between the germline ends. The CDR3 consists of 13 residues. Here the CDR3 reads CASSFLSQGTQYF. CDR3 nucleotides: TGCGCCAGCAGCTTCCTCTCCCAGGGGACCCAGTACTTC.

This clonotype appeared a few times. The V and J genes are TRBV30 and TRBJ1-5; D call uncertain. Trimming took 0 bases from V and 3 from J, leaving 9 bases between them. The germline V gene encodes CDR1 GTSNPN and CDR2 SVGIG (reference sequence). The CDR3 has 14 amino acids. Here the CDR3 DNA reads TGTGCCTGGAGTGTGTCGGCCTTCAATCAGCCCCAGCATTTT. Translating it yields CAWSVSAFNQPQHF.

The chain uses TRBV4-1 and TRBJ2-7; unclear D gene. Trimming pared 4 bases from V and 2 bases from J, leaving 18 bases between. The CDR3 has 16 amino acids. Germline assignment: CDR1 MGHRA and CDR2 YSYEKL. The CDR3 nucleotides are TGCGCCAGCAGCCGCTTAAATTCGGCGGTTACCTACGAGCAGTACTTC. Protein product: CASSRLNSAVTYEQYF.

The chain couples TRBV6-5 to TRBJ2-7; D is undetermined. The CDR3 runs 12 residues. The V end lost 0 bases, the J end lost 6 bases, and 6 bases lay between the germline ends. From germline, CDR1 is MNHEY and CDR2 SVGAGI. The CDR3: CASSYSGSEQYF. The CDR3 DNA reads as TGTGCCAGCAGTTACTCCGGGTCCGAGCAGTACTTC.

This clonotype turned up a few times. The CDR3 loop is CASSEGGWGGSYEQYF. The CDR3 bases are TGTGCCAGCAGTGAAGGCGGGTGGGGCGGATCCTACGAGCAGTACTTC. This rearrangement joins TRBV25-1 to TRBJ2-5; D could derive from TRBD1 or TRBD2 (5 bases each). The J call is doubtful: the DNA matches TRBJ2-7 better. The CDR3 runs 16 residues. Germline CDR1 and CDR2: MGHDK and SYGVNS.